This T cell receptor beta chain was profiled in a study of blood T cell repertoires in COVID-19. Study-wide background: Whether acute or convalescent, the COVID-19 samples came from the United States, Italy and Spain.

Per the original data handling: Amplification of reference gene primers was used by the study to estimate nucleated cell counts. Here immunoSEQ multiplex PCR was the method, and the copy in TCRdb shows in-frame clones only, minus some. That table is the source of V, J and clone size, and D and trimming were worked out from the DNA. The sample shows 90,000 to 100,000 clones, roughly 84% of them seen only once. The CDR3 runs 15 residues. Germline V CDR1 and CDR2: SQVTM, ANQGSEA. Trimming cost V 5 bases and J 2 bases, with 16 bases left between them. This clone was detected once. This chain links TRBV29-1 with TRBJ2-1; the D gene is possibly TRBD1 (5 bases). Sequenced: peripheral blood. The clonotype originates from a man between 60 and 70 years old with acute or convalescent COVID-19. The CDR3 region is CSVTLSRAPYNEQFF. In nucleotides, the CDR3 is TGCAGCGTTACCTTGAGCAGGGCGCCCTACAATGAGCAGTTCTTC.